This entry lists 3 T cell receptor beta chains sequenced from one sample in a study of beta chain bispecific antibodies for T cell cancers. TCRdb passed the 5' RACE reads through MiXCR, listing each CDR3 protein once. The data contain about 20,000 distinct CDR3 sequences, approximately 2% of them singletons. These receptors' antigens are unknown. The study's findings and limits: In these mixed samples, most targeted TRBV reads derived from the leukemia cell line. Anti-TRBV12 exposure, compared with anti-CD19, reduced the TRBV12-3 proportion of TRBV signal by around 99%.

Expansion lasted 2 to 4 days, with either anti-CD3 antibody OKT3 or CD3/CD28 beads. This material consisted of healthy donor T cells cultured with leukemia cells, taken from a culture containing a bispecific antibody targeting TCR Vbeta12. These receptors all stem from a human donor in good health. Some clones in this sample may be carry-over from other donors' samples.

This clonotype was observed many times. The rearrangement uses TRBV15 and TRBJ2-3, with D perhaps matching TRBD2 (6 bases). Germline V gene data show CDR1 as LNHNV and CDR2 as YYDKDF (reference sequence). The CDR3 sequence is 14 residues long. V lost 6 bases, J lost 0 bases, and 10 bases lay in between. CDR3 protein: CATRDGTSTDTQYF. The CDR3 DNA is TGTGCCACCAGGGATGGGACTAGCACAGATACGCAGTATTTT.

In its sample, this clonotype is medium-sized. The genes are TRBV6-1 and TRBJ2-5; the D is unclear. This CDR3 comprises 13 residues. Looked up from germline, CDR1 is MNHNS and CDR2 is SASEGT. The V end was cut by 2 bases, the J end by 4 bases, with 8 bases between. CDR3 nucleotides: TGTGCCAGCAGTGAACAGAATGCAGAGACCCAGTACTTC. It specifies CASSEQNAETQYF.

This clonotype was detected many times. The J gene is TRBJ2-3, the V gene TRBV7-8; 11 bases map to TRBD2. Trimming removed 2 bases from V and 5 bases from J; junction bases left unmatched: 6. The CDR3 length is 16 residues. CDR1 SGHVS and CDR2 FQNEAQ come from the germline V gene. The CDR3 sequence: CASSLIIAGGQDTQYF. The CDR3 DNA reads TGTGCCAGCAGCTTAATTATAGCGGGGGGGCAAGATACGCAGTATTTT.